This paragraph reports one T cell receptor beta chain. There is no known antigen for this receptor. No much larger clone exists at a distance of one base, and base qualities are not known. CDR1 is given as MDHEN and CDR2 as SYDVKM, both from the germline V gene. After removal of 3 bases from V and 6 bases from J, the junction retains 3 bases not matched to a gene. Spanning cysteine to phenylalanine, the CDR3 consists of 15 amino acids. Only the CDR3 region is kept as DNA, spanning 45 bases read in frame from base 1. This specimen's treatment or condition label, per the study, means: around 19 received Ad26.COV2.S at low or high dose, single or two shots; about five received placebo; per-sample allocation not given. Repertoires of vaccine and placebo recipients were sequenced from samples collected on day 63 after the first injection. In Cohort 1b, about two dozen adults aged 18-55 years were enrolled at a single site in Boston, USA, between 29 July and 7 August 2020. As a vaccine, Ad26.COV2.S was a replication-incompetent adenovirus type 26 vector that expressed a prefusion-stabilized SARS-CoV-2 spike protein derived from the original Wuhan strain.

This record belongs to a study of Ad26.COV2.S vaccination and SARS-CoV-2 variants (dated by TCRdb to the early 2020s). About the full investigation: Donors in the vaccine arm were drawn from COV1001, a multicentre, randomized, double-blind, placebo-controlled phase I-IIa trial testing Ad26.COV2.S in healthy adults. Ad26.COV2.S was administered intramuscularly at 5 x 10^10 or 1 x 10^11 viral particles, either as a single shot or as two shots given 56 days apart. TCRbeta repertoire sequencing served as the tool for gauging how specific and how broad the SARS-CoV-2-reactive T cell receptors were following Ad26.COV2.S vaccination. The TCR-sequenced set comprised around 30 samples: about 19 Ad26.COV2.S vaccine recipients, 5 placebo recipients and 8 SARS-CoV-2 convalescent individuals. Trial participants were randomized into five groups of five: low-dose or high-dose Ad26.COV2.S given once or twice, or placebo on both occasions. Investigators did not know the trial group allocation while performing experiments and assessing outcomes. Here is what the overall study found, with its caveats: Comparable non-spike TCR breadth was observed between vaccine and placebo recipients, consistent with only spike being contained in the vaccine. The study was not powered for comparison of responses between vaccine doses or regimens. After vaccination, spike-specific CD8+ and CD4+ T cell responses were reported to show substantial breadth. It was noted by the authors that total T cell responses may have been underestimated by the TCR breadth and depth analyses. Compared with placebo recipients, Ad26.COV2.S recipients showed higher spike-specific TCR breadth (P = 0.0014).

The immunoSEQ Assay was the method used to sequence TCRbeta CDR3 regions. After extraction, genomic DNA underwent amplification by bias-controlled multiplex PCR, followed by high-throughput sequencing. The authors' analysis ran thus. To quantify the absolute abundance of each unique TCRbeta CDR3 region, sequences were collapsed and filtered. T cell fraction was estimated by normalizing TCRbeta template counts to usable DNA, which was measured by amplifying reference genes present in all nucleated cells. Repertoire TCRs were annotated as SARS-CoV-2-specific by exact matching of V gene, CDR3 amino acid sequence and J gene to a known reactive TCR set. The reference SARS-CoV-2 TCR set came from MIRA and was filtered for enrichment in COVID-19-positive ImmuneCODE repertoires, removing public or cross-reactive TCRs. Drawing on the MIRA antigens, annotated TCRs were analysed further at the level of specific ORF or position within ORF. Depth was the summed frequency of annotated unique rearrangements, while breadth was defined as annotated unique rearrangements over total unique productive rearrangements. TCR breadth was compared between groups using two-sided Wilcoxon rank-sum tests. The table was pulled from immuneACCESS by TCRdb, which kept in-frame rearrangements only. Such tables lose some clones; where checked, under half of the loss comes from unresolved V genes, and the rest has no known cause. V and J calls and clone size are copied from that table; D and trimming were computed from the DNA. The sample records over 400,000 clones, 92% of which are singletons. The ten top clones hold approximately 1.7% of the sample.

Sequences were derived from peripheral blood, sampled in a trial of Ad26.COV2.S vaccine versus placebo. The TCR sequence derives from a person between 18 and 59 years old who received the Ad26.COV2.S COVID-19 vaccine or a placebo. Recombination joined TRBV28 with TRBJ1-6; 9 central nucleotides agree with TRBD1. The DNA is TGTGCCAGCAGTTTCGACAGGGGGATTAATTCACCCCTCCACTTT. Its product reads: CASSFDRGINSPLHF.